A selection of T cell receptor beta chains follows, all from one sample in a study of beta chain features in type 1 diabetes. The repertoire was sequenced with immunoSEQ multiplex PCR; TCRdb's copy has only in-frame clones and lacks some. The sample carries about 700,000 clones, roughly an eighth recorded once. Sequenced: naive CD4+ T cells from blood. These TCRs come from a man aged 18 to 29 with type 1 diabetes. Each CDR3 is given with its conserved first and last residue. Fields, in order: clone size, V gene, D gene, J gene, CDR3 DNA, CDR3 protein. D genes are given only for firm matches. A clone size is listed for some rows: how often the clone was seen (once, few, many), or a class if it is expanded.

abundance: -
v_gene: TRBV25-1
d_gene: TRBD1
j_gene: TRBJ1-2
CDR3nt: TGTGCCAGCAGTGATACCGGGACAGGGGGGTATTATGGCTACACCTTC
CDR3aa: CASSDTGTGGYYGYTF

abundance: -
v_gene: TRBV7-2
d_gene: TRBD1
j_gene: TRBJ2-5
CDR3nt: TGTGCCAGCAGCTTAGTGTGGGACAGGGGAGAGACCCAGTACTTC
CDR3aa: CASSLVWDRGETQYF

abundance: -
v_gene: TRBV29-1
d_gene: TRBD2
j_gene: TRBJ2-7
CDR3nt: TGCAGCGTCGGTCGGGGGGGCTACGAGCAGTACTTC
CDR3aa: CSVGRGGYEQYF

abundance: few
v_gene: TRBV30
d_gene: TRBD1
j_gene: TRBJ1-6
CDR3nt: TGTGCCTGGAACCGGCCGGGACAAAGCGACAGGGATTCACCCCTCCACTTT
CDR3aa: CAWNRPGQSDRDSPLHF

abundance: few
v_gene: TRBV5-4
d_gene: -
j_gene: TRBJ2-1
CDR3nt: TGTGCCAGCAGCTCCCCGGCCGGGAGCTCCTACAATGAGCAGTTCTTC
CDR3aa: CASSSPAGSSYNEQFF

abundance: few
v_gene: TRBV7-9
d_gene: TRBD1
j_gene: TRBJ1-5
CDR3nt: TGTGCCAGCAGCTCGGACAGGGGTGCATCAAGGTCCCAGCATTTT
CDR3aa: CASSSDRGASRSQHF

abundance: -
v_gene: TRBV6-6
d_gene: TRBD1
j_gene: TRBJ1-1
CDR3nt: TGTGCCAGCAGTTCAACATCGGACAGGGGGAGGACTGAAGCTTTCTTT
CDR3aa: CASSSTSDRGRTEAFF

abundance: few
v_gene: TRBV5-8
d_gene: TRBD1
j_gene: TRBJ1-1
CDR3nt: TGTGCCAGCAGGCGCGGGACAGGACGGAACACTGAAGCTTTCTTT
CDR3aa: CASRRGTGRNTEAFF

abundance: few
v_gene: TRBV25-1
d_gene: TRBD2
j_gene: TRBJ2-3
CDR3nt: TGTGCCAGCACGGCGGGGGTTGATACGCAGTATTTT
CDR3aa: CASTAGVDTQYF

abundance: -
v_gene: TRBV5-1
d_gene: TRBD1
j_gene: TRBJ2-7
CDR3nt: TGCGCCAGCAGCTTGGGTGGGACAGGGACCTACGAGCAGTACTTC
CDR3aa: CASSLGGTGTYEQYF

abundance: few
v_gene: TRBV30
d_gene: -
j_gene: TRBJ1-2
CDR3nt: TGTGCCTGGACCCCCCCCCACCTCGGGGGCTACACCTTC
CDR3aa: CAWTPPHLGGYTF